This passage covers 18 T cell receptor beta chains from one sample sequenced in a study of T cell repertoires in cytomegalovirus infection (dated by TCRdb to about 2019). No antigen has been assigned to these receptors. The sample's treatment or condition label, decoded: in vitro stimulation with specific CMV peptide epitopes to enrich CMV-specific T cells. Reads for this sample came from an Illumina HiSeq 1500. The public reads were quality trimmed at Q25 with fastp and then assembled into clones with MiXCR by TCRdb, keeping productive beta chains. Duplicate CDR3 protein sequences are folded into a single record with the most common DNA and genes. This sample holds roughly 990,000 distinct CDR3 sequences; 30% to 40% were observed only once. The ten most abundant clones make up roughly an eighth of the sample. The sample was cultured CD8+ T cells from PBMCs, taken from culture after CMV antigen stimulation. The receptors come from a human donor in good health (CMV status not recorded). Some clones in this sample may be carry-over from other donors' samples.

The chain employs TRBV7-6 and TRBJ1-2, with 11 bases identical to TRBD1. The CDR3 has 15 amino acids. Germline CDR1 is SGHVS and CDR2 is FNYEAQ. Trimming removed 5 bases from V and 6 bases from J; junction bases left unmatched: 8. The CDR3 protein is CASSQGQGAQNGYTF. CDR3 in DNA: TGTGCCAGCAGCCAAGGACAGGGGGCGCAGAATGGCTACACCTTC. Supplemented by reference TRBV7-6 and TRBJ1-2, the full variable domain reads GAGVSQSPRYKVTKRGQDVALRCDPISGHVSLYWYRQALGQGPEFLTYFNYEAQQDKSGLPNDRFSAERPEGSISTLTIQRTEQRDSAMYRCASSQGQGAQNGYTFGSGTRLTVV.

In this sample, this clonotype turned up many times. This sequence joins TRBV7-9 and TRBJ1-5; a possible D gene is TRBD1 (6 bases). The CDR3 covers 15 residues. V was pared by 5 bases and J by 5 bases, with 16 bases between. Germline values: CDR1 SEHNR, CDR2 FQNEAQ (reference sequence). This CDR3 is CASSETTGFDQPQHF. DNA of the CDR3: TGTGCCAGCAGCGAAACCACAGGGTTCGATCAGCCCCAGCATTTT. The whole variable domain, remainder taken from reference TRBV7-9 and TRBJ1-5, is DTGVSQNPRHKITKRGQNVTFRCDPISEHNRLYWYRQTLGQGPEFLTYFQNEAQLEKSRLLSDRFSAERPKGSFSTLEIQRTEQGDSAMYLCASSETTGFDQPQHFGDGTRLSIL.

A note on this clonotype: A junction end diverges from the germline sequence, so it may reflect a read error. This chain joins TRBV12-3 or TRBV12-4 and TRBJ1-2, with D perhaps TRBD1 (5 bases). CDR3 size: 11 residues. Here the CDR3 reads CASSLGGTIHF. For the CDR3, the DNA is TGTGCCAGCAGTTTGGGGGGGACCATCCACTTC.

This clonotype showed up many times. This chain links TRBV7-9 with TRBJ1-1; no definite D call. V lost 7 bases to trimming and J lost 1 base, with 7 bases between them. The CDR3 totals 12 residues. Germline V gene data show CDR1 as SEHNR and CDR2 as FQNEAQ (reference sequence). CDR3 loop: CASTNGNTEAFF. Written as DNA, the CDR3 is TGTGCCAGCACTAATGGGAACACTGAAGCTTTCTTT.

This clonotype appeared many times. This chain links TRBV7-8 with TRBJ1-2; D call uncertain. The V and J ends lost 4 bases and 8 bases respectively, with 23 bases between them. Germline CDR1 and CDR2: SGHVS and FQNEAQ. This CDR3 contains 16 residues. Here the CDR3 reads CASSSTNRKGDKGYTF. The CDR3 nucleotides are TGTGCCAGCAGCTCCACAAATCGGAAAGGTGACAAAGGCTACACCTTC.

This clonotype was found once. Mismatch with germline at one junction end may stem from a read error. The V and J genes are TRBV5-6 and TRBJ1-4; D ambiguous. The CDR3 covers 13 residues. Germline V gene data show CDR1 as SGHDT and CDR2 as YYEEEE. The DNA for the CDR3 is TGTGGCAGCAGTCAAAAGCCGGGAGGAAAACTGTTTTTT. It codes for CGSSQKPGGKLFF.

This clonotype was recorded a few times. The rearrangement joins TRBV6-1 to TRBJ1-1; TRBD1 matches 8 bases. Trimming removed 6 bases from V and 4 bases from J; junction bases left unmatched: 10. Germline CDR1 is MNHNS and CDR2 is SASEGT. The CDR3 has 15 amino acids. The CDR3 sequence is CASRLDRGRGTEAFF. DNA of the CDR3: TGTGCCAGCAGACTCGACAGGGGTCGGGGCACTGAAGCTTTCTTT.

The chain links TRBV11-1 to TRBJ2-2; D possibly matches TRBD1 or TRBD2 (5 bases each). Per the germline V gene, CDR1 is SGHAT and CDR2 is FQDESV (reference sequence). The CDR3 length is 15 residues. Trimming took 3 bases from V and 0 from J, leaving 8 bases between them. The CDR3: CASSFGATNTGELFF. The CDR3 DNA follows: TGTGCCAGCAGCTTCGGGGCAACGAACACCGGGGAGCTGTTTTTT.

The chain combines TRBV19 with TRBJ2-1, with D perhaps matching TRBD2 (6 bases). Germline V lookup: CDR1 LNHDA, CDR2 SQIVND (reference sequence). The V end was cut by 5 bases, the J end by 3 bases, with 20 bases between. CDR3 size: 17 residues. As DNA, the CDR3 is TGTGCCAGTAGTGCCTCCGGGGACTGGGTGGACTACAATGAGCAGTTCTTC. Protein product: CASSASGDWVDYNEQFF.

The rearrangement joins TRBV4-1 to TRBJ2-7, with D possibly being TRBD1 or TRBD2 (6 bases each). V lost 0 bases to trimming and J lost 4 bases, with 13 bases between them. The CDR3 has 15 amino acids. Per the germline V gene, CDR1 is MGHRA and CDR2 is YSYEKL. As DNA, the CDR3 is TGCGCCAGCAGCCAAGATATGGGGGCGGGATACGAGCAGTACTTC. It translates to CASSQDMGAGYEQYF.

This clonotype showed up just a few times. V gene TRBV7-2 combines with J gene TRBJ1-5; the match to TRBD1 covers 9 bases. In germline, CDR1 is SGHTA, CDR2 FQGNSA. J was trimmed by 0 bases and V by 3 bases; bases with no gene match: 6. This CDR3 has 17 residues. CDR3 in DNA: TGTGCCAGCAGCTTGGACAGGGGCCTTTTTAGCAATCAGCCCCAGCATTTT. This gives the protein CASSLDRGLFSNQPQHF.

In this sample, this clonotype turned up a few times. The chain joins TRBV14 to TRBJ2-4; 7 bases align to TRBD1. CDR1 is SGHDN and CDR2 is FVKESK in the germline V gene. The CDR3 consists of 18 residues. The V gene end was trimmed by 4 bases and the J gene end by 0 bases; junction bases not matched to a gene: 12. CDR3 bases: TGTGCCAGCAGCCCCCGGACAGGCGTCAACTTAGCCAAAAACATTCAGTACTTC. It is translated as CASSPRTGVNLAKNIQYF.

Only a few counts were recorded for this clonotype. The gene calls are TRBV4-1 and TRBJ1-1, with no clear D. Trimming left V 3 bases short and J 4 bases short, with 15 bases between. Per the germline V gene, CDR1 is MGHRA and CDR2 is YSYEKL. This CDR3 has 15 residues. CDR3 sequence reads: CASSQWPGESTEAFF. The CDR3 DNA reads TGCGCCAGCAGCCAGTGGCCTGGGGAAAGCACTGAAGCTTTCTTT.

Only a few counts were recorded for this clonotype. The chain employs TRBV12-3 or TRBV12-4 and TRBJ2-3; 8 nucleotides align to TRBD2. V was pared by 3 bases and J by 1 base, with 6 bases of the junction left unmatched. The length of the CDR3 is 16 residues. CDR3 sequence (DNA): TGTGCCAGCAGTTTTAATCCAGCGGGGGGCACAGATACGCAGTATTTT. Translating it yields CASSFNPAGGTDTQYF.

This clonotype was counted many times. The chain joins TRBV7-8 to TRBJ2-7, with TRBD1 matching over 11 bases. Losses at the gene ends were 6 bases for V and 2 bases for J; bases not matched to a gene: 3. There are 14 residues in the CDR3. Germline lookup yields CDR1 SGHVS and CDR2 FQNEAQ. The CDR3 coding sequence is TGTGCCAGCAGGGGGGGACAGGGGGCCTACGAGCAGTACTTC. Protein product: CASRGGQGAYEQYF. Variable domain in full (rest from reference TRBV7-8 and TRBJ2-7): GAGVSQSPRYKVAKRGQDVALRCDPISGHVSLFWYQQALGQGPEFLTYFQNEAQLDKSGLPSDRFFAERPEGSVSTLKIQRTQQEDSAVYLCASRGGQGAYEQYFGPGTRLTVT.

The rearrangement joins TRBV28 to TRBJ2-5; 11 nucleotides line up with TRBD2. V lost 1 base and J lost 2; bases outside the gene matches: 6. Germline V gene data show CDR1 as MDHEN and CDR2 as SYDVKM. CDR3 size: 17 residues. CDR3 amino acids: CASSLFLGLAEQETQYF. CDR3 DNA sequence: TGTGCCAGCAGTTTATTCCTGGGACTAGCGGAGCAAGAGACCCAGTACTTC.

There are many counts of this clonotype. The V call is TRBV7-2, the J call TRBJ2-2, with 7 bases lining up with TRBD2. The ends lost 2 bases at V and 4 bases at J; junction bases unmatched: 1. CDR3 length: 14 amino acids. The V gene's germline CDR1 is SGHTA and CDR2 FQGNSA. CDR3 sequence reads: CASSLRGVTGELFF. The DNA of the CDR3 is TGTGCCAGCAGCTTACGGGGGGTCACCGGGGAGCTGTTTTTT.

This clonotype was detected many times. This chain links TRBV11-2 with TRBJ2-2; no clear D. With 6 bases removed from V and 6 bases from J, the gap between germline ends came to 17 bases. Germline V lookup: CDR1 SGHAT, CDR2 FQNNGV. This CDR3 spans 15 amino acids. CDR3 amino acids: CASRRNADQPGELFF. CDR3 nucleotide sequence: TGTGCCAGCAGACGTAACGCGGACCAACCCGGGGAGCTGTTTTTT. Supplemented by reference TRBV11-2 and TRBJ2-2, the full variable domain reads EAGVAQSPRYKIIEKRQSVAFWCNPISGHATLYWYQQILGQGPKLLIQFQNNGVVDDSQLPKDRFSAERLKGVDSTLKIQPAKLEDSAVYLCASRRNADQPGELFFGEGSRLTVL.